This is a list of T cell receptor beta chains from one sample in a study of blood T cell repertoires in COVID-19. Here immunoSEQ multiplex PCR was the method, and the copy in TCRdb shows in-frame clones only, minus some. The sample consists of 250,000 to 350,000 clones, approximately 86% of them appearing once. The specimen sequenced was peripheral blood. Receptors were obtained from a woman aged 25 to 39 who had recovered from COVID-19. CDR3s include the opening cysteine and the closing phenylalanine or tryptophan. The D gene is left open where the match is weak. Clone size appears in some rows only: once, few, many, or a class for an expanded clone.

v_call	clone_size	j_call	d_call	cdr3_nt	cdr3_aa
TRBV6-1	-	TRBJ1-3	TRBD1	TGTGCCAGCAGTGAATTCTTTAGGGGACAGGGGAGAAACACCATATATTTT	CASSEFFRGQGRNTIYF
TRBV3-1/TRBV3-2	-	TRBJ1-4	TRBD1	TGTGCCAGCAGCCAAGATCTCCGGGACAGGATTAATGAAAAACTGTTTTTT	CASSQDLRDRINEKLFF
TRBV6-5	-	TRBJ2-1	TRBD2	TGTGCCAGCAGCGGGAGGGCCTTAAATGAGCAGTTCTTC	CASSGRALNEQFF
TRBV9	-	TRBJ2-1	-	TGTGCCAGCAGCGCCGGGACTTCCTCCTACAATGAGCAGTTCTTC	CASSAGTSSYNEQFF
TRBV7-9	-	TRBJ1-3	-	TGTGCCAGCAGCTTAGGGCTGGGCCTCGGCGTATTTTTTTTT	CASSLGLGLGVFFF
TRBV10-3	once	TRBJ1-4	-	TGTGCCATCAGTGCTGACAGTACTAATGAAAAACTGTTTTTT	CAISADSTNEKLFF
TRBV19	-	TRBJ1-1	TRBD1	TGTGCCAGTAGTATAGAGAACACAGGGGGCACTGAAGCTTTCTTT	CASSIENTGGTEAFF
TRBV5-1	-	TRBJ1-1	-	TGCGCCAGCACGACAAAGTCCGGTTTTGAAGCTTTCTTT	CASTTKSGFEAFF
TRBV6-5	-	TRBJ1-2	-	TGTGCCAGCACGTCAGGGGATGCTAACTATGGCTACACCTTC	CASTSGDANYGYTF
TRBV24-1	-	TRBJ1-2	TRBD1	TGTGCCACCAGTCAGGGGGTAAGCTATGGCTACACCTTC	CATSQGVSYGYTF
TRBV28	once	TRBJ2-1	TRBD1	TGTGCCAGCAGTTTCGTCGGGACAGGGGTTTTCTTC	CASSFVGTGVFF
TRBV7-6	-	TRBJ2-2	TRBD2	TGTGCCAGCAGCTCCGGGACTAGCGGGCCGAACACCGGGGAGCTGTTTTTT	CASSSGTSGPNTGELFF
TRBV11-3	-	TRBJ2-3	-	TGTGCCAGCAGCTTAGTCCGGGGGACGCAGTATTTT	CASSLVRGTQYF
TRBV5-1	-	TRBJ2-2	TRBD2	TGCGCCAGTGCTAGCGGGGCGAACACCGGGGAGCTGTTTTTT	CASASGANTGELFF
TRBV18	-	TRBJ2-3	TRBD2	TGTGCCAGCTGCAGTGAGCCAATTGGCGGGAGTACAGATACGCAGTATTTT	CASCSEPIGGSTDTQYF
TRBV3-1/TRBV3-2	-	TRBJ2-3	-	TGTGCCAGCAGCCGGGCTGACACAGATACGCAGTATTTT	CASSRADTDTQYF
TRBV19	-	TRBJ2-1	TRBD2	TGTGCCAGTGGAGCGGGGGTTTACAATGAGCAGTTCTTC	CASGAGVYNEQFF
TRBV5-1	-	TRBJ2-2	TRBD2	TGCGCCAGCAGCTCCCAGACTAGCGGCACCGGGGAGCTGTTTTTT	CASSSQTSGTGELFF
TRBV2	-	TRBJ2-1	-	TGTGCCAGCAGTCTATTGACATCAAAGGCCCACAATGAGCAGTTCTTC	CASSLLTSKAHNEQFF
TRBV19	once	TRBJ1-2	-	TGTGCCAGTGCCCACCCCCCGGGATATGGCTACACCTTC	CASAHPPGYGYTF
TRBV11-2	-	TRBJ2-2	TRBD1	TGTGCCAGCAGCTGGACAGGTGATAACACCGGGGAGCTGTTTTTT	CASSWTGDNTGELFF
TRBV28	-	TRBJ2-7	-	TGTGCCAGCAGTTACCAATCCGGGTCCCATATCACGGAGCAGTACTTC	CASSYQSGSHITEQYF
TRBV10-1	once	TRBJ1-2	-	TGCGCCAGCAGTGATTACAGCTATGGCTACACCTTC	CASSDYSYGYTF
TRBV15	-	TRBJ2-1	-	TGTGCCACCAGCAACACGGGGGGCCGAACCTCCTACAATGAGCAGTTCTTC	CATSNTGGRTSYNEQFF
TRBV5-1	-	TRBJ1-2	-	TGCGCCAGCAGCTTGGCCATTTCGTCAGGGGCCTATGGCTACACCTTC	CASSLAISSGAYGYTF
TRBV6-5	-	TRBJ1-2	TRBD1	TGTGCCAGCTTCCCGAGGGACAGTGTCTATGGCTACACCTTC	CASFPRDSVYGYTF
TRBV4-3	-	TRBJ1-2	-	TGCGCCAGCAGCCAAGGTCTGGCGGGGCCTCTCTATGGCTACACCTTC	CASSQGLAGPLYGYTF
TRBV7-7	-	TRBJ2-2	TRBD1	TGTGCTAGCAGCTCTAGACAGGGGGCCGACGGGGAGCTGTTTTTT	CASSSRQGADGELFF
TRBV21-1	-	TRBJ1-3	-	TGTGCCGCCTCAGGGATCTCTGGAAACACCATATATTTT	CAASGISGNTIYF
TRBV9	-	TRBJ1-5	TRBD1	TGTGCCAGCAGCCCCTCCGGACAGGGCAATCAGCCCCAGCATTTT	CASSPSGQGNQPQHF
TRBV19	-	TRBJ2-2	TRBD2	TGTGCCAGTATTCCGACTAGCGGGGGGGCGCTCACCGGGGAGCTGTTTTTT	CASIPTSGGALTGELFF
TRBV30	-	TRBJ1-5	TRBD1	TGTGCCTGGAGTGCTAAACAGGGGGCTATTCAGCCCCAGCATTTT	CAWSAKQGAIQPQHF
TRBV7-9	-	TRBJ1-4	TRBD1	TGTGCCAGCATGAGGACAGGACAGGGTACTGAAAAACTGTTTTTT	CASMRTGQGTEKLFF
TRBV4-1	few	TRBJ2-3	TRBD2	TGCGCCAGCAGCCAATACTCTAGCGGGGCCACAGATACGCAGTATTTT	CASSQYSSGATDTQYF
TRBV15	few	TRBJ2-5	-	TGTGCCACCAGCAGAGATCCAGGGCCCCAAGAGACCCAGTACTTC	CATSRDPGPQETQYF
TRBV5-6	once	TRBJ2-1	-	TGTGCCAGCAGCTTGGTGGTCAGCTCCTACAATGAGCAGTTCTTC	CASSLVVSSYNEQFF
TRBV4-3	once	TRBJ2-1	TRBD2	TGCGCCAGCAGCTTAGCGGGAGAGGGCGGTGAGCAGTTCTTC	CASSLAGEGGEQFF
TRBV5-6	-	TRBJ2-5	-	TGTGCCAGCAGCTTGAGGGTGGGGCTCCAGTACTTC	CASSLRVGLQYF
TRBV27	once	TRBJ1-5	-	TGTGCCAGCAGTTTGTCTCCAGGTTTTAATCAGCCCCAGCATTTT	CASSLSPGFNQPQHF